These 19 T cell receptor beta chains share one sample of origin, sequenced in a study of T cells after yellow fever vaccination. One entry per CDR3 protein results from TCRdb running MiXCR on the 5' RACE reads. Here the sample spans 200,000 to 300,000 distinct CDR3 sequences, roughly 6.3% being singletons. The specimen was CD4+ T cells sorted from PBMCs, collected on the day of the yellow fever booster vaccination. These receptor sequences come from a man aged 25 to 40 who received the YFV17D yellow fever vaccine.

In its sample, this clonotype was seen many times. The chain uses TRBV5-5 and TRBJ2-1; D may be TRBD1 or TRBD2 (6 bases each). The germline gives CDR1 SGHKS, CDR2 YYEKEE (reference sequence). The CDR3 runs 15 residues. The V end was cut by 9 bases, the J end by 15 bases, with 31 bases between. The CDR3 reads CATGPRTDGGLSGFF. In DNA, the CDR3 is TGTGCCACCGGGCCGAGGACCGATGGGGGGCTTAGTGGGTTCTTC.

This clonotype has ten or more counts. The CDR3, as DNA: TGTGCCAGCACCGTGGGCGGGGAGCTGTTTTTT. Its translation: CASTVGGELFF. The rearrangement links TRBV7-2 to TRBJ2-2, with D unclear. The length of the CDR3 is 11 residues. The germline V gene encodes CDR1 SGHTA and CDR2 FQGNSA. Between the trimmed V and J ends, which lost 7 bases and 7 bases, there was a span of 7 bases.

This clonotype was counted only a few times. J is TRBJ1-5 and V is TRBV19, with D perhaps matching TRBD1 (6 bases). The CDR3 consists of 14 residues. In germline, CDR1 is LNHDA, CDR2 SQIVND (reference sequence). V was pared by 4 bases and J by 3 bases, with 10 bases between. CDR3 loop: CASSTRGANQPQHF. DNA of the CDR3: TGTGCCAGTAGTACCCGGGGGGCCAATCAGCCCCAGCATTTT.

The CDR3: CASSHGQTTNEKLFF. In nucleotides, the CDR3 is TGCGCCAGCAGCCATGGACAGACAACTAATGAAAAACTGTTTTTT. The chain joins TRBV4-3 to TRBJ1-4; D perhaps matches TRBD1 (6 bases). V was clipped by 3 bases and J by 0 bases, with 8 bases between them. CDR1 and CDR2 (germline): LGHNA, YSLEER. CDR3 length: 15 residues.

V is TRBV7-2 and J is TRBJ2-3; D not resolved. This CDR3 spans 13 amino acids. V dropped 2 bases and J dropped 4 bases, with 7 bases sitting between them. CDR1 is SGHTA and CDR2 is FQGNSA in the germline V gene. The CDR3 DNA is TGTGCCAGCAGCTTAAGAATCTCAGATACGCAGTATTTT. This encodes CASSLRISDTQYF.

J is TRBJ2-7 and V is TRBV28; 9 bases match TRBD1. From germline, CDR1 is MDHEN and CDR2 SYDVKM. The CDR3 sequence is 16 residues long. Trimming at V came to 3 bases and at J to 5 bases, leaving 11 bases not matched to a gene. The CDR3 reads CASSLSPGTGSHEQYF. In DNA, the CDR3 is TGTGCCAGCAGTTTGTCCCCCGGGACAGGGTCCCACGAGCAGTACTTC.

This clonotype was detected many times. CDR3 DNA sequence: TGTGCCAGCTCACGAGCGGGTATCAACAATGAGCAGTTCTTC. This translates into CASSRAGINNEQFF. The gene calls are TRBV18 and TRBJ2-1, with D maybe TRBD2 (6 bases). The germline CDR1 and CDR2 sequences are KGHSH and LQKENI. This CDR3 contains 14 residues. V was clipped by 4 bases and J by 5 bases, with 12 bases between them.

The table lists this clonotype with a count of one. This clone may be a read error of a much larger clone one base away. The CDR3 end shows no conserved phenylalanine or tryptophan, and so a read error is likely. This chain joins TRBV28 and TRBJ2-5; D is perhaps TRBD1 (6 bases). This CDR3 has 14 residues. Between the trimmed V and J ends, which lost 3 bases and 6 bases, there was a span of 14 bases. Per the germline V gene, CDR1 is MDHEN and CDR2 is SYDVKM. CDR3 in amino acids: CASSFPTGRKTQYL. The CDR3 bases are TGTGCCAGCAGTTTTCCCACAGGGAGAAAGACCCAGTACTTG.

There are a few counts of this clonotype. The chain uses TRBV27 and TRBJ2-3; TRBD1 matches 8 bases. The ends lost 5 bases at V and 1 base at J; junction bases unmatched: 11. The germline V gene encodes CDR1 MNHEY and CDR2 SMNVEV (reference sequence). This CDR3 is 17 amino acids long. This CDR3 is CASSILDRVRGTDTQYF. CDR3 sequence (DNA): TGTGCCAGCAGTATCTTGGACAGGGTACGGGGCACAGATACGCAGTATTTT.

The CDR3 sequence: CASTIRTGSTDTQYF. The CDR3 coding sequence is TGTGCCAGCACCATCAGGACAGGAAGCACAGATACGCAGTATTTT. The rearrangement joins TRBV5-4 to TRBJ2-3; 7 nucleotides match TRBD1. The V and J ends lost 6 bases and 0 bases, in that order; junction bases with no gene match: 7. From germline, CDR1 is SGHNT and CDR2 YYREEE (reference sequence). The CDR3 covers 15 residues.

The rearrangement joins TRBV30 to TRBJ1-2, with D unresolved. The CDR3 has 15 residues. Germline CDR1 GTSNPN, CDR2 SVGIG (reference sequence). With 0 bases removed from V and 8 bases from J, the gap between germline ends came to 19 bases. As DNA, the CDR3 is TGTGCCTGGAGTGTACAAGGACCAACCCGCGGCGGCTACACCTTC. This sequence encodes CAWSVQGPTRGGYTF. The full variable domain, rest sourced from reference TRBV30 and TRBJ1-2, is SQTIHQWPATLVQPVGSPLSLECTVEGTSNPNLYWYRQAAGRGLQLLFYSVGIGQISSEVPQNLSASRPQDRQFILSSKKLLLSDSGFYLCAWSVQGPTRGGYTFGSGTRLTVV.

This clonotype showed up many times. The chain joins TRBV5-1 to TRBJ1-1; D is undetermined. The CDR3 extends over 14 amino acids. Germline-derived CDR1 and CDR2 are SGHRS and YFSETQ. Trimming took 3 bases from V and 2 from J, leaving 11 bases between them. The DNA for the CDR3 is TGCGCCAGCAGCTCCCGTACCGATAACACTGAAGCTTTCTTT. Its translation: CASSSRTDNTEAFF.

This clonotype was observed at least ten times. V is TRBV20-1 and J is TRBJ2-1; 10 nucleotides line up with TRBD2. CDR3 length: 14 residues. Germline V gene data show CDR1 as DFQATT and CDR2 as SNEGSKA (reference sequence). Germline trimming cut 6 bases from V and 3 bases from J; bases unmatched to any gene: 5. The chain's CDR3 is CSATTSGDYNEQFF. CDR3 bases: TGCAGTGCGACTACTAGCGGGGACTACAATGAGCAGTTCTTC.

The chain joins TRBV4-3 to TRBJ2-3; D gene uncertain. The germline V and J ends were trimmed by 4 bases and 4 bases, with 15 bases remaining between them. This CDR3 is built from 15 residues. Germline assignment: CDR1 LGHNA and CDR2 YSLEER. The DNA of the CDR3 is TGCGCCAGCAGCCTCTTTGGAAGGTTCCCAGATACGCAGTATTTT. This gives the protein CASSLFGRFPDTQYF.

This sequence joins TRBV13 and TRBJ2-7; D is undetermined. CDR3 length: 15 amino acids. From germline, CDR1 is PRHDT and CDR2 FYEKMQ (reference sequence). Trimming pared 5 bases from V and 3 bases from J, leaving 17 bases between. The CDR3 sequence is CASSNLKASDYEQYF. Written as DNA, the CDR3 is TGTGCCAGCAGCAACCTCAAGGCCAGCGACTACGAGCAGTACTTC.

The rearrangement links TRBV20-1 to TRBJ2-3, with TRBD2 matching 10 bases. Germline trimming cut 8 bases from V and 0 bases from J; bases unmatched to any gene: 5. CDR3 length: 14 residues. Looked up from germline, CDR1 is DFQATT and CDR2 is SNEGSKA (reference sequence). This CDR3 reads CSPLAGASTDTQYF. The CDR3 DNA reads TGCAGTCCCCTAGCGGGAGCGAGCACAGATACGCAGTATTTT.

There are many counts of this clonotype. V and J are TRBV7-2 and TRBJ2-1, with 7 bases aligning to TRBD2. CDR3 length equals 14 residues. V lost 4 bases to trimming and J lost 8 bases; unmatched junction nucleotides: 8. Germline V lookup: CDR1 SGHTA, CDR2 FQGNSA. The CDR3 nucleotides read TGTGCCAGCAGCTGGGGGGGTAGCTGGGATGAGCAGTTCTTC. This gives the protein CASSWGGSWDEQFF.

There are a few counts of this clonotype. V is TRBV28 and J is TRBJ2-1; D is unresolved. The CDR3 has 11 residues. The V and J ends lost 9 bases and 6 bases respectively, with 9 bases between them. The germline gives CDR1 MDHEN, CDR2 SYDVKM. The CDR3 DNA sequence: TGTGCCAGTACGACTCTCAATGAGCAGTTCTTC. Its protein product is CASTTLNEQFF.

The sample holds a few counts of this clonotype. The chain uses TRBV7-9 and TRBJ2-1; TRBD2 matches 13 bases. With V trimmed by 4 bases and J by 5 bases, 5 bases remained unmatched. Germline CDR1 SEHNR, CDR2 FQNEAQ (reference sequence). The CDR3 runs to 16 residues. This CDR3 is CASSSWGLAGNNEQFF. CDR3 sequence (DNA): TGTGCCAGCAGCTCCTGGGGACTAGCGGGAAACAATGAGCAGTTCTTC.